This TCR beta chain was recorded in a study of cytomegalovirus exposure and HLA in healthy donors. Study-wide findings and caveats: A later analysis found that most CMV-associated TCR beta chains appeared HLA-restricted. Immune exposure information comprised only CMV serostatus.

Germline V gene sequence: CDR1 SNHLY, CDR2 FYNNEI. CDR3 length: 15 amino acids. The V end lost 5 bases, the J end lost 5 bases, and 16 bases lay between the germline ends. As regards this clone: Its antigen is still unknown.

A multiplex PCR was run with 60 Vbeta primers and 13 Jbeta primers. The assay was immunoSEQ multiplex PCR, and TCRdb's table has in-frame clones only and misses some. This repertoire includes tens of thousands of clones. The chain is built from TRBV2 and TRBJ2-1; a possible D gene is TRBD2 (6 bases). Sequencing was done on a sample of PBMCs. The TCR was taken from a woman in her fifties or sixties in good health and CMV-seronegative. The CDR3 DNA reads TGTGCCAGCAGTTCGACTAGGATTGTTGACAATGAGCAGTTCTTC. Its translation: CASSSTRIVDNEQFF.